Included here is one T cell receptor (beta chain) sequence, with context. What it recognizes is unknown. Researchers ran the assay at a deep level. Genomic DNA (from each subset) was split evenly across several immunoSEQ plates. Assay used: immunoSEQ multiplex PCR; TCRdb lists only in-frame clones, some missing. The sample has about 300,000 clones, about 74% seen once. The data were obtained in a study of shared clonotypes between healthy human individuals. The study, taken as a whole, reports: Of the naive CD4 clonotypes, approximately 5% were shared across a few donors. Relative to their counterparts shared across all four donors, non-shared clonotypes exhibited diminished generation probabilities.

V was trimmed by 3 bases and J by 4 bases, leaving 10 bases between them. Germline V gene sequence: CDR1 SGHNT, CDR2 YYREEE (reference sequence). The CDR3 consists of 13 residues. The chain combines TRBV5-4 with TRBJ1-2; perhaps TRBD1 as D (5 bases). The sample consisted of memory CD4+ T cells sorted from blood. Subset noted: CD45RA-negative fraction. This TCR was recovered from a man aged 25-45 years in good health. The CDR3 coding sequence is TGTGCCAGCAGCTCACAGGATGGCTATGGCTACACCTTC. It translates to CASSSQDGYGYTF.